This T cell receptor beta chain appears in the sequencing data of a study of T cell repertoires in cytomegalovirus infection. Study at large: Recently identified HLA-C-restricted and well-studied HLA-B-restricted CMV epitopes were used. It was the public TCR beta signatures that indicated both CMV infection and matching HLA type.

TCRdb ran MiXCR on the reads and lists one entry per CDR3 protein. Of nearly 700,000 distinct CDR3 sequences listed, roughly 33% are singletons. The CDR3 runs 15 residues. V shed 3 bases, J shed 5 bases, and the junction held 3 bases outside the gene matches. The V gene's germline CDR1 is LNHDA and CDR2 SQIVND (reference sequence). The study, taken as a whole, reports: HLA-C-restricted CMV-specific TCR beta clonotypes prevailed in the ex vivo response.

As regards this clonotype: Antigen specificity is unknown.

This sequence joins TRBV19 and TRBJ2-5; TRBD2 matches 13 bases. This sequence originates from a human donor in good health (CMV status not recorded). Some clones in this sample may be carry-over from other donors' samples. This specimen consisted of cultured PBMCs, obtained from culture after CMV antigen stimulation. The CDR3 loop reads CASSMGTSGTETQYF. The CDR3 coding sequence is TGTGCCAGTAGTATGGGGACTAGCGGGACTGAGACCCAGTACTTC.